This TCR beta chain derives from a study of cytotoxic CD8 clonotypes in ibrutinib-treated CLL. Study background: Mean per-sample yields comprised about 250,000 productive templates and 94,082 productive rearrangements.

With 5 bases removed from V and 7 bases from J, the gap between germline ends came to 29 bases. The V gene's germline CDR1 is SGHTA and CDR2 FQGNSA. This CDR3 comprises 18 residues. Clones were read by immunoSEQ multiplex PCR, and TCRdb kept only the in-frame ones, dropping some. Of fewer than 200,000 clones in the sample, around 80% were seen once. The specimen was PBMCs, collected after 24 months of ibrutinib treatment. This TCR came from a human donor with chronic lymphocytic leukemia. V usage is TRBV7-2 and J usage is TRBJ1-2, with a possible D match to TRBD1 (5 bases). The CDR3 loop reads CASSPQAFGRRFGAGYTF. In DNA form, the CDR3 reads TGTGCCAGCAGCCCCCAAGCGTTCGGACGCCGGTTCGGGGCTGGCTACACCTTC.